This T cell receptor (beta chain) was documented in a study of response to subunit inactivated influenza vaccine. TCRdb processed the RT-PCR reads anew with MiXCR; each CDR3 protein has one entry. The sample lists approximately 530,000 distinct CDR3 sequences; 10% to 15% were seen once. Study-wide results and caveats: Authors suggested each seasonal influenza vaccination recruits few new T cells.

Germline values: CDR1 DFQATT, CDR2 SNEGSKA (reference sequence). With V trimmed by 4 bases and J by 8 bases, 11 bases remained unmatched. The CDR3 is 15 amino acids. In the case of this clonotype: What it recognizes is unknown.

The source is a man in his forties or fifties who received an inactivated influenza vaccine. The V gene is TRBV20-1, the J gene TRBJ2-1, with TRBD2 matching over 10 bases. Material: PBMCs from blood, obtained 45 days after vaccination. The CDR3 DNA is TGCAGTGCTAAACGACCGCTAGCGGGAGTCTATGAGCAGTTCTTC. This codes for CSAKRPLAGVYEQFF.